The rows below give T cell receptor beta chains drawn from one sample of a study of beta chain features in type 1 diabetes. Using immunoSEQ multiplex PCR, the repertoire was profiled, and TCRdb retains in-frame clones only, with some absent. The sample carries about 39,000 clones, roughly 50% recorded once. Sequenced sample: central memory CD4+ T cells from blood. The receptors here all came from a woman aged 18-29 years in good health. Both conserved end residues are part of each CDR3. The order of the fields is clone size, J gene, V gene, D gene, CDR3 protein, CDR3 DNA. A D gene is named only where the DNA matches it firmly. Expanded clones are given a class, and other clones once, few, many or no size at all.

few TRBJ2-3 TRBV5-1 TRBD1 CASSLTGQGGTDTQYF TGCGCCAGCAGCTTGACCGGACAGGGCGGCACAGATACGCAGTATTTT
- TRBJ1-1 TRBV29-1 - CSVDPEHAKGRAEAFF TGCAGCGTTGATCCGGAACACGCCAAGGGCAGGGCTGAAGCTTTCTTT
- TRBJ1-5 TRBV6-6 TRBD1 CASSQGQGQPQHF TGTGCCAGCAGTCAGGGACAGGGGCAGCCCCAGCATTTT
few TRBJ2-2 TRBV5-4 TRBD2 CASDRTSGRADTGELFF TGTGCCAGCGATAGGACTAGCGGGAGGGCCGACACCGGGGAGCTGTTTTTT
- TRBJ1-2 TRBV6-1 - CASSGTWTGYGYTF TGTGCCAGCAGTGGAACCTGGACTGGCTATGGCTACACCTTC
- TRBJ1-1 TRBV5-1 TRBD1 CASSLDRGGVGMNTEAFF TGCGCCAGCAGCTTAGACAGGGGCGGCGTCGGGATGAACACTGAAGCTTTCTTT
- TRBJ2-7 TRBV30 TRBD1 CAWLDRAESYEQYF TGTGCCTGGTTAGACAGGGCGGAAAGCTACGAGCAGTACTTC
- TRBJ2-1 TRBV15 TRBD1 CATSQRQGTYNEQFF TGTGCCACCAGCCAACGACAGGGAACCTACAATGAGCAGTTCTTC
- TRBJ2-7 TRBV5-1 TRBD1 CASSLAQGVYEQYF TGCGCCAGCAGCCTGGCCCAGGGGGTCTACGAGCAGTACTTC
few TRBJ2-3 TRBV2 TRBD2 CASSGGRPTDTQYF TGTGCCAGCAGTGGCGGGAGGCCGACAGATACGCAGTATTTT
- TRBJ1-4 TRBV5-4 TRBD1 CASSRQGASNEKLFF TGTGCCAGCAGCCGACAGGGGGCTTCTAATGAAAAACTGTTTTTT
few TRBJ1-1 TRBV18 - CASSQAQRAEAFF TGTGCCAGCTCGCAGGCCCAACGAGCTGAAGCTTTCTTT
- TRBJ2-7 TRBV23-1 - CASSFACDSAYEQYF TGCGCCAGCAGTTTCGCGTGTGACAGTGCCTACGAGCAGTACTTC
- TRBJ2-1 TRBV28 TRBD1 CASSAGQAVYNEQFF TGTGCCAGCAGCGCAGGACAGGCGGTTTACAATGAGCAGTTCTTC
few TRBJ2-6 TRBV28 - CASSPTGPGANVLTF TGTGCCAGCAGTCCCACAGGGCCAGGGGCCAACGTCCTGACTTTC
- TRBJ2-1 TRBV20-1 - CSAYSYEQFF TGCAGTGCTTACTCCTATGAGCAGTTCTTC
few TRBJ2-1 TRBV27 TRBD1 CASRGGDRANEQFF TGTGCCAGCCGGGGTGGGGACAGGGCCAATGAGCAGTTCTTC
few TRBJ1-1 TRBV30 - CAWSGNEGIAFF TGTGCCTGGAGTGGAAATGAGGGTATAGCTTTCTTT
- TRBJ2-1 TRBV5-1 - CASGEVAKNEQFF TGCGCCAGCGGGGAGGTAGCGAAGAATGAGCAGTTCTTC
- TRBJ1-4 TRBV18 - CASSPGGVTNEKLFF TGTGCCAGCTCACCAGGGGGCGTCACTAATGAAAAACTGTTTTTT
- TRBJ2-7 TRBV6-1 - CASRVTTYEQYF TGTGCCAGCCGGGTTACCACCTACGAGCAGTACTTC
- TRBJ2-2 TRBV5-1 TRBD1 CASSLGLLGRGQGSTGELFF TGCGCCAGCAGCTTGGGTCTACTTGGAAGGGGGCAGGGGAGCACCGGGGAGCTGTTTTTT
- TRBJ2-2 TRBV6-6 TRBD1 CASSSADRATGELFF TGTGCCAGCAGTTCAGCCGACAGGGCGACCGGGGAGCTGTTTTTT
- TRBJ2-5 TRBV27 TRBD2 CASTPAGDGQTQYF TGTGCCAGCACTCCAGCGGGAGACGGACAGACCCAGTACTTC
few TRBJ2-1 TRBV19 TRBD2 CASSIDSGSSYNEQFF TGTGCCAGTAGTATAGACAGCGGGAGCTCCTACAATGAGCAGTTCTTC
- TRBJ2-2 TRBV6-1 TRBD2 CASSVAGTSEVGELFF TGTGCCAGCAGTGTGGCCGGGACTAGCGAGGTCGGGGAGCTGTTTTTT
- TRBJ2-2 TRBV5-1 TRBD2 CASSLAPGGPPELFF TGCGCCAGCAGCTTGGCCCCGGGGGGGCCGCCGGAGCTGTTTTTT
- TRBJ2-5 TRBV29-1 - CSVRLVKETQYF TGCAGCGTGAGACTAGTTAAAGAGACCCAGTACTTC
- TRBJ2-1 TRBV5-1 TRBD2 CASSLETSGYNEQFF TGCGCCAGCAGCTTGGAAACTAGCGGATACAATGAGCAGTTCTTC
- TRBJ1-5 TRBV19 - CASSIFTTGGGVNQPQHF TGTGCCAGTAGTATATTCACAACGGGAGGGGGGGTAAATCAGCCCCAGCATTTT
once TRBJ1-1 TRBV18 - CASSTFREDTEAFF TGTGCCAGCTCAACCTTCAGGGAGGACACTGAAGCTTTCTTT